This is a list of T cell receptor beta chains from one sample in a study of shared clonotypes between healthy human individuals. The table came from immunoSEQ multiplex PCR; TCRdb's copy has only in-frame clones and leaves some out. The sample has a few hundred thousand clones; 97% are singletons. Input material: naive CD4+ T cells sorted from blood. The receptors originated from a woman between 25 and 40 years old in good health. CDR3s include the opening cysteine and the closing phenylalanine or tryptophan. The D gene is left open where the match is weak. Where a row states a size, it is once, few, many or the class of an expanded clone; other rows omit it.

V	J	D	size	CDR3	DNA
TRBV27	TRBJ1-1	NA	NA	CASSLSGGNTEAFF	TGTGCCAGCAGTTTATCCGGAGGAAACACTGAAGCTTTCTTT
TRBV5-1	TRBJ2-1	NA	NA	CASSLGHIEYNEQFF	TGCGCCAGCAGCTTAGGACACATAGAGTACAATGAGCAGTTCTTC
TRBV18	TRBJ1-2	TRBD1	NA	CASSPLSDRGLYYGYTF	TGTGCCAGCTCACCACTTTCGGACAGGGGTTTGTACTATGGCTACACCTTC
TRBV5-1	TRBJ1-4	NA	NA	CASSVNGQTTNEKLFF	TGCGCCAGCAGCGTCAATGGACAGACGACTAATGAAAAACTGTTTTTT
TRBV5-1	TRBJ1-4	NA	NA	CASSEPLGVREEKLFF	TGCGCCAGCAGCGAACCATTAGGCGTGAGAGAAGAAAAACTGTTTTTT
TRBV6-5	TRBJ2-1	NA	NA	CASSYSRGNEQFF	TGTGCCAGCAGTTACTCGAGAGGGAACGAGCAGTTCTTC
TRBV6-5	TRBJ2-7	NA	NA	CASSGQFPYEQYF	TGTGCCAGCAGTGGACAGTTCCCCTACGAGCAGTACTTC
TRBV11-3	TRBJ2-7	NA	few	CASSLLGGEQYF	TGTGCCAGCAGCTTATTAGGTGGCGAGCAGTACTTC
TRBV28	TRBJ1-5	NA	NA	CASREQDNQPQHF	TGTGCCAGCAGGGAACAGGACAATCAGCCCCAGCATTTT
TRBV5-1	TRBJ1-1	NA	NA	CASSWGRGGDGTEAFF	TGCGCCAGCAGCTGGGGTCGAGGAGGGGATGGGACTGAAGCTTTCTTT
TRBV9	TRBJ1-4	TRBD1	few	CASSVGTGNEKLFF	TGTGCCAGCAGCGTCGGGACAGGGAATGAAAAACTGTTTTTT
TRBV27	TRBJ2-5	NA	NA	CASRKLVTETQYF	TGTGCCAGCAGAAAATTAGTGACAGAGACCCAGTACTTC
TRBV7-3	TRBJ1-2	NA	NA	CASSFDSNYGYTF	TGTGCCAGCAGCTTCGACAGCAACTATGGCTACACCTTC
TRBV19	TRBJ1-2	NA	NA	CASSLTNGNGYTF	TGTGCCAGTAGCTTGACAAACGGGAATGGCTACACCTTC
TRBV5-1	TRBJ1-1	NA	NA	CASSLDGDNTEAFF	TGCGCCAGCAGCTTGGATGGGGATAACACTGAAGCTTTCTTT
TRBV7-2	TRBJ1-5	NA	NA	CASSRNSNQPQHF	TGTGCCAGCAGCCGGAATAGCAATCAGCCCCAGCATTTT
TRBV5-3	TRBJ1-2	NA	once	CASSFAGYGYTF	TGTGCCAGCAGCTTTGCAGGGTATGGCTACACCTTC
TRBV5-1	TRBJ2-3	TRBD2	NA	CASSQNPLAGVQDTQYF	TGCGCCAGCAGCCAGAATCCCCTAGCGGGAGTTCAAGATACGCAGTATTTT
TRBV28	TRBJ2-1	TRBD2	NA	CASSRGLAGDYNEQFF	TGTGCCAGCAGTAGGGGGCTAGCGGGGGACTACAATGAGCAGTTCTTC
TRBV7-2	TRBJ1-1	TRBD1	NA	CASSRRTGIDTEAFF	TGTGCCAGCAGCCGAAGGACAGGGATAGACACTGAAGCTTTCTTT
TRBV19	TRBJ1-1	NA	few	CASISREGNTEAFF	TGTGCCAGTATCAGCAGGGAGGGAAACACTGAAGCTTTCTTT
TRBV7-2	TRBJ1-3	NA	NA	CASSLAGVLSGNTIYF	TGTGCCAGCAGCTTAGCAGGGGTTCTTTCCGGAAACACCATATATTTT
TRBV2	TRBJ1-2	NA	once	CASSGQPNYGYTF	TGTGCCAGCAGTGGGCAGCCGAACTATGGCTACACCTTC
TRBV19	TRBJ1-1	NA	NA	CATTDPGRATGTEAFF	TGTGCCACGACAGACCCGGGCAGGGCTACAGGCACTGAAGCTTTCTTT
TRBV7-9	TRBJ1-5	NA	few	CASSLVGQPQHF	TGTGCCAGCAGCTTAGTAGGTCAGCCCCAGCATTTT
TRBV6-1	TRBJ1-2	TRBD1	NA	CASTLQGLAYGYTF	TGTGCCAGCACCCTACAGGGGCTGGCTTATGGCTACACCTTC
TRBV30	TRBJ2-7	NA	NA	CAWSVRGEQYF	TGTGCCTGGAGTGTACGCGGCGAGCAGTACTTC
TRBV30	TRBJ2-7	NA	once	CAWSGGYEQYF	TGTGCCTGGAGCGGTGGTTACGAGCAGTACTTC
TRBV7-9	TRBJ1-4	NA	NA	CASSRAMQGSYEKLFF	TGTGCCAGCAGCCGAGCTATGCAGGGGAGCTACGAAAAACTGTTTTTT
TRBV28	TRBJ1-5	NA	NA	CASSLGGRNNQPQHF	TGTGCCAGCAGTTTAGGGGGCAGAAACAATCAGCCCCAGCATTTT
TRBV18	TRBJ2-1	TRBD2	NA	CASSPLTSGYNEQFF	TGTGCCAGCTCACCCCTGACTAGCGGGTACAATGAGCAGTTCTTC
TRBV5-6	TRBJ2-7	NA	NA	CASSLTVNPGTYEQYF	TGTGCCAGCAGCTTGACGGTAAACCCCGGGACCTACGAGCAGTACTTC
TRBV6-5	TRBJ2-7	TRBD1	once	CASSRTGYGEQYF	TGTGCCAGCAGTCGGACAGGGTACGGCGAGCAGTACTTC
TRBV7-6	TRBJ2-6	TRBD2	NA	CASSLAQREINSGANVLTF	TGTGCCAGCAGCTTAGCTCAGCGGGAAATTAACTCTGGGGCCAACGTCCTGACTTTC
TRBV6-5	TRBJ2-3	TRBD1	NA	CASSWGQGTDTQYF	TGTGCCAGCAGTTGGGGACAGGGCACAGATACGCAGTATTTT
TRBV7-8	TRBJ1-3	TRBD1	NA	CASSQRQGRTGNTIYF	TGTGCCAGCAGCCAAAGACAGGGTAGGACTGGAAACACCATATATTTT
TRBV28	TRBJ2-1	TRBD1	NA	CASSSGTGYNEQFF	TGTGCCAGCAGTTCCGGGACAGGATACAATGAGCAGTTCTTC
TRBV15	TRBJ2-7	TRBD1	NA	CATSSRQGSHEQYF	TGTGCCACCAGCAGTAGACAGGGCTCTCACGAGCAGTACTTC
TRBV19	TRBJ2-2	TRBD2	NA	CASQTSGRDTGELFF	TGTGCCAGTCAAACTAGCGGGAGGGACACCGGGGAGCTGTTTTTT
TRBV28	TRBJ1-4	NA	NA	CASSHQLARWEKLFF	TGTGCCAGCAGTCACCAGCTGGCCCGATGGGAAAAACTGTTTTTT
TRBV29-1	TRBJ1-1	NA	once	CSAMTPGIEAFF	TGCAGCGCCATGACCCCTGGCATTGAAGCTTTCTTT
TRBV5-1	TRBJ1-1	TRBD1	NA	CASGQGSGTEAFF	TGCGCCAGCGGACAGGGATCGGGGACTGAAGCTTTCTTT
TRBV5-1	TRBJ2-7	TRBD2	NA	CASSPSGGGPYEQYF	TGCGCCAGCTCCCCTAGCGGGGGAGGCCCCTACGAGCAGTACTTC
TRBV5-1	TRBJ2-1	TRBD2	NA	CASSAGTSGVNEQFF	TGCGCCAGCAGCGCCGGGACTAGCGGCGTCAATGAGCAGTTCTTC
TRBV4-1	TRBJ2-1	TRBD1	NA	CASSQDPGTGGQYNEQFF	TGCGCCAGCAGCCAAGATCCGGGGACAGGGGGTCAATACAATGAGCAGTTCTTC
TRBV29-1	TRBJ1-1	NA	NA	CSSRGRENTEAFF	TGCAGCTCGAGGGGGAGAGAGAACACTGAAGCTTTCTTT
TRBV2	TRBJ2-2	NA	NA	CASSGRESGTGELFF	TGTGCCAGCAGTGGACGGGAGAGTGGGACCGGGGAGCTGTTTTTT
TRBV28	TRBJ1-2	NA	NA	CASSLIDGPYGYTF	TGTGCCAGCAGTTTGATAGACGGACCCTATGGCTACACCTTC
TRBV6-6	TRBJ2-7	TRBD2	NA	CASSYGREVKYEQYF	TGTGCCAGCAGTTACGGGCGGGAGGTGAAGTACGAGCAGTACTTC
TRBV5-4	TRBJ2-2	NA	NA	CASSSLAGTTTGELFF	TGTGCCAGCAGCTCCCTCGCGGGAACGACAACCGGGGAGCTGTTTTTT
TRBV10-3	TRBJ2-5	NA	NA	CAIQPHSGAFQETQYF	TGTGCCATCCAACCACATTCGGGGGCTTTTCAGGAGACCCAGTACTTC
TRBV2	TRBJ2-3	NA	NA	CASSSTDTQYF	TGTGCCAGCAGTTCCACAGATACGCAGTATTTT
TRBV6-1	TRBJ1-4	TRBD1	NA	CASTPSGTANEKLFF	TGTGCCAGCACCCCTTCCGGGACAGCTAATGAAAAACTGTTTTTT
TRBV18	TRBJ1-5	NA	NA	CASSSTGPQPQHF	TGTGCCAGCTCAAGCACAGGGCCCCAGCCCCAGCATTTT
TRBV19	TRBJ1-5	TRBD1	NA	CASSKADRGSQPQHF	TGTGCCAGTAGTAAGGCGGACAGGGGAAGTCAGCCCCAGCATTTT
TRBV6-1	TRBJ2-1	NA	NA	CASTQGNYNEQFF	TGTGCCAGCACGCAGGGAAATTACAATGAGCAGTTCTTC
TRBV2	TRBJ2-7	TRBD2	NA	CASSSSPPSGRHYEQYF	TGTGCCAGCAGCAGTTCTCCCCCGAGCGGGAGACACTACGAGCAGTACTTC
TRBV27	TRBJ2-7	NA	NA	CASGGTHFSHEQYF	TGTGCCAGCGGAGGTACTCACTTTTCCCACGAGCAGTACTTC
TRBV6-1	TRBJ2-3	TRBD2	NA	CASSEREASGRYTQYF	TGTGCCAGCAGTGAAAGGGAGGCTAGCGGGAGGTATACGCAGTATTTT